This T cell receptor beta chain is from a study of T cells expressing NK-cell markers. The study, taken as a whole, reports: About six donors showed dominant NKG2C+ clonotypes comprising about 1.0-7.5% of their CD8+ T cells.

In regard to this clonotype: Its cognate antigen is unknown.

TCRdb re-called the 5' RACE reads; one entry per CDR3 protein, DNA not given. The specimen's table records 400,000 or so distinct CDR3 sequences. This CDR3 contains 15 residues. Germline V gives CDR1 SGHRS, CDR2 YFSETQ. This clonotype was obtained from a woman aged 45-65 years in good health. The sample comprised blood T cells: a sorted CD56 or NKG2C T cell subset, CD4+ or CD8+ T cells, or bulk PBMC T cells (not recorded which). The chain is built from TRBV5-1 and TRBJ2-1; there is no DNA to check the TCRdb D call of TRBD1. The CDR3 reads CASSLRQGVYNEQFF.